These 10 T cell receptor beta chains share one sample of origin, sequenced in a study of molecular identifiers for immune sequencing clone quantification (dated by TCRdb to 2017 to 2018). Library preparation employed PCR. TCRdb records NextSeq 500 as the sequencer. In-frame beta chains were kept once TCRdb had trimmed the public reads at Q25 with fastp and called clones with MiXCR. Each entry is one CDR3 protein sequence, shown with its most common DNA and genes. The sample records about 500,000 distinct CDR3 sequences, about 25% of which are singletons. The top ten clones comprise 0.7% to 0.9% of the sample. Sequenced input: naive CD8+ T cells from blood, with Jurkat cell RNA spiked in. The cell subset or site label on this specimen signifies: FACS-sorted CD8+CD4-CCR7+CD45RA+ naive T cells. The receptors were sampled from a human donor in good health. Some libraries in this study had Jurkat cell RNA spiked in.

In the case of this clonotype: The final CDR3 position lacks the conserved phenylalanine or tryptophan, pointing to a likely read error. The V gene is TRBV7-6, the J gene TRBJ2-7; 8 positions match TRBD2. CDR3 length: 14 amino acids. The V segment lost 5 bases and the J segment 1 base; nucleotides outside the gene matches: 4. Germline V lookup: CDR1 SGHVS, CDR2 FNYEAQ. CDR3 sequence: CASSPGGGSYEQYL. CDR3 coding DNA: TGTGCCAGCAGCCCCGGCGGGGGGTCCTACGAGCAGTACCTC.

The sample holds many counts of this clonotype. The CDR3 bases are TGCGCCAGCAGCCAAGATGGCGCGGGGGCTGGCACAGATACGCAGTATTTT. Translating gives CASSQDGAGAGTDTQYF. The chain combines TRBV4-3 with TRBJ2-3; D may be TRBD2 (7 bases). Germline loops: CDR1 LGHNA, CDR2 YSLEER. The CDR3 consists of 17 residues. V was cut by 0 bases and J by 1 base, with 14 bases left in between.

The rearrangement uses TRBV12-3 or TRBV12-4 and TRBJ1-2; weak D call: TRBD1 (6 bases). V shed 1 base and J shed 5 bases, with 20 bases lying between them. This CDR3 has 17 amino acids. The CDR3: CASSLVFGAGGAYGYTF. CDR3 coding DNA: TGTGCCAGCAGTTTAGTGTTTGGAGCGGGGGGCGCGTATGGCTACACCTTC.

This clonotype was counted many times. CDR3 protein: CSVEGHSSYEQYF. The CDR3 DNA follows: TGCAGCGTTGAAGGCCACAGCTCCTACGAGCAGTACTTC. The chain couples TRBV29-1 to TRBJ2-7; D gene ambiguous. Germline V lookup: CDR1 SQVTM, CDR2 ANQGSEA. The CDR3 loop spans 13 amino acids. V was clipped by 1 base and J by 0 bases, with 7 bases between them.

This clonotype was seen a few times. The CDR3 coding sequence is TGTGCCAGCAGTTACTCGCGCGGGACGTCCCGACAGGAGCAGTTCTTC. This encodes CASSYSRGTSRQEQFF. This chain links TRBV6-5 with TRBJ2-1; D possibly corresponds to TRBD2 (6 bases). Trimming shortened V by 0 bases and J by 10 bases, and 19 bases separated the two germline ends. Per germline, CDR1 MNHEY and CDR2 SVGAGI. This CDR3 has 16 residues.

This clonotype was recorded many times. The CDR3 DNA follows: TGTGCCACCAGCAGAGATCGGGGAGAATCCTACGAGCAGTACTTC. Its protein product is CATSRDRGESYEQYF. The rearrangement uses TRBV15 and TRBJ2-7; D might be TRBD2 (5 bases). The CDR3 spans 15 residues. Trimming removed 0 bases at V and 1 base at J, with 10 bases between. Germline values: CDR1 LNHNV, CDR2 YYDKDF (reference sequence).

This clonotype was seen more than once but under ten times. This chain joins TRBV13 and TRBJ2-2; D is possibly TRBD1 or TRBD2 (6 bases each). Deletions cut 5 bases from V and 7 bases from J, with 17 bases between. The CDR3 contains 15 residues. Germline CDR1 and CDR2: PRHDT and FYEKMQ (reference sequence). CDR3 in amino acids: CASSPLPGEDGELFF. CDR3 bases: TGTGCCAGCAGCCCGCTGCCAGGGGAGGACGGGGAGCTGTTTTTT.

As concerns this clonotype: No conserved phenylalanine or tryptophan is present at the end of the CDR3, so a read error is the likely explanation. The DNA is left out, because the CDR3 cannot be placed on it with certainty; the CDR3 is given as TCRdb lists it. The rearrangement uses TRBV5-1 and TRBJ1-1. The CDR3 is 15 residues long, counting both termini. Germline CDR1 is SGHRS and CDR2 is YFSETQ. CDR3 region: CASSLAGPSGTEAVC.

The chain employs TRBV30 and TRBJ1-5, with 7 bases that match TRBD1. The CDR3 is 13 amino acids. The trim removed 3 bases at V and 9 bases at J, leaving 8 bases unmatched. Germline loops: CDR1 GTSNPN, CDR2 SVGIG (reference sequence). This chain's CDR3 is CAWRTGARGPQHF. The CDR3, as DNA: TGTGCCTGGAGAACAGGGGCCCGTGGGCCCCAGCATTTT.

V usage is TRBV9 and J usage is TRBJ2-5; TRBD2 agrees at 10 bases. CDR1 SGDLS and CDR2 YYNGEE come from the germline V gene. CDR3 length equals 14 residues. V lost 4 bases and J lost 5; bases outside the gene matches: 5. The CDR3 region is CASSLAGVDETQYF. CDR3 coding DNA: TGTGCCAGCAGCCTAGCGGGAGTTGACGAGACCCAGTACTTC. The entire variable domain, with the rest obtained from reference TRBV9 and TRBJ2-5, is as follows: DSGVTQTPKHLITATGQRVTLRCSPRSGDLSVYWYQQSLDQGLQFLIQYYNGEERAKGNILERFSAQQFPDLHSELNLSSLELGDSALYFCASSLAGVDETQYFGPGTRLLVL.